Sequencing of this TCR beta chain was carried out in a study of follicular helper T cells after annual influenza vaccination. Produced via immunoSEQ multiplex PCR; TCRdb's table is partial and in-frame only. The sample holds approximately 11,000 clones, 80% to 85% seen once. The CDR3 is 18 amino acids. Germline V gives CDR1 LNHDA, CDR2 SQIVND (reference sequence). The V end lost 0 bases, the J end lost 1 base, and 16 bases lay between the germline ends. Sequences were derived from CXCR5- memory CD4+ T cells sorted from blood, sampled 6 weeks after influenza vaccination. The sequence came from an adult who received the influenza vaccine. J is TRBJ1-5 and V is TRBV19, with D tentatively TRBD1 (5 bases). CDR3 sequence: CASSIEGRAGLSNQPQHF. CDR3 sequence (DNA): TGTGCCAGTAGTATAGAGGGCAGGGCAGGATTAAGCAATCAGCCCCAGCATTTT.